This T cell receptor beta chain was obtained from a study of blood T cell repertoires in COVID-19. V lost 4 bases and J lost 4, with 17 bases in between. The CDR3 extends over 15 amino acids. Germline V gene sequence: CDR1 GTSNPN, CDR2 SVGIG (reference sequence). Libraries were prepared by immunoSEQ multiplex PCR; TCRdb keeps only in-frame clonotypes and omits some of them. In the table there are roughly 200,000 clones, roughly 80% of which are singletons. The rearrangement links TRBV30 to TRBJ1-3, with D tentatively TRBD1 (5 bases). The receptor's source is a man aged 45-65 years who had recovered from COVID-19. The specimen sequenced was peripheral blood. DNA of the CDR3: TGTGCCTGGACGGGCGGAGGAGGGGTGGGAAACACCATATATTTT. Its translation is CAWTGGGGVGNTIYF.